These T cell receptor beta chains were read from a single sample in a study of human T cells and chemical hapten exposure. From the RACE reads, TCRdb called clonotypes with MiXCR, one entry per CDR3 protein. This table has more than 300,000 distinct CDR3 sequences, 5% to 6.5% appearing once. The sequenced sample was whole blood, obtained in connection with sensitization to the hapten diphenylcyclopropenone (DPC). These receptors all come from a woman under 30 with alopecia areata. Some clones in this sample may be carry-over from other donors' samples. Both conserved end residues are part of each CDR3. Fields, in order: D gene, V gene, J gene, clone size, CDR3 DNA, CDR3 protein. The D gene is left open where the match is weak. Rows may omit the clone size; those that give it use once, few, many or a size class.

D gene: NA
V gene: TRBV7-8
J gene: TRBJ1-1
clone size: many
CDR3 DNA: TGTGCCAGCAGCCTATTTACCAGCATGAACACTGAAGCTTTCTTT
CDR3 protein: CASSLFTSMNTEAFF

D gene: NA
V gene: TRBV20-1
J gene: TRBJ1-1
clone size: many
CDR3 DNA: TGCAGTGCTAGTTTTAGGGGGGGAACTGAAGCTTTCTTT
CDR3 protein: CSASFRGGTEAFF

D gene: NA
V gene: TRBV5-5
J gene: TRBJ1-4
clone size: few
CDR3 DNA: TGTGCCAGCAGCTTAAGAATGGGGTTTGGCGATGAAAAACTGTTTTTT
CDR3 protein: CASSLRMGFGDEKLFF

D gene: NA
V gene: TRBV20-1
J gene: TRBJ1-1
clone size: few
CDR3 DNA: TGCAGTGCTAGAGTCGCAGGAATTTACACTGAAGCTTTCTTT
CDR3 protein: CSARVAGIYTEAFF

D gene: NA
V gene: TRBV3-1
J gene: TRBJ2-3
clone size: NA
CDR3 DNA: TGTGCCAGCTGCCGGGACGGATCTAGCACAGATACGCAGTATTTT
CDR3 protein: CASCRDGSSTDTQYF

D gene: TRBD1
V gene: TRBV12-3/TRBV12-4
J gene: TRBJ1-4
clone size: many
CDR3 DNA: TGTGCCAGCAGTTTGACCAGGGGGAATGAAAAACTGTTTTTT
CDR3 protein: CASSLTRGNEKLFF

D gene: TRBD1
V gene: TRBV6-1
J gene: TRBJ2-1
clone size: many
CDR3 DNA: TGTGCCAGCAGTTCACGGGACAGGGGTTCGTATGAGCAGTTCTTC
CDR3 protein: CASSSRDRGSYEQFF

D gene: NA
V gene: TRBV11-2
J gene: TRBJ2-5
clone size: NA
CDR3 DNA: TGTGCCAGCAACCCCAAAGGTCTCGAGACCCAGTACTTC
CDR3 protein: CASNPKGLETQYF

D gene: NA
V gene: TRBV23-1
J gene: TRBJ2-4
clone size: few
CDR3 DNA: TGCGCCAGCACCATAGCCGGGACTCCCACCCTAGCCAAAAACATTCAGTACTTC
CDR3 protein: CASTIAGTPTLAKNIQYF

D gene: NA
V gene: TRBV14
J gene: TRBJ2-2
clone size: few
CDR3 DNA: TGTGCCAGCAGCCCTCACTTCAACACCGGGGAGCTGTTTTTT
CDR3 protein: CASSPHFNTGELFF

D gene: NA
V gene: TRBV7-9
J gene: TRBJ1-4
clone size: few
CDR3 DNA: TGTGCCAGCAGCTTAAATATTGCGGAGAATGAAAAACTGTTTTTT
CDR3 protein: CASSLNIAENEKLFF

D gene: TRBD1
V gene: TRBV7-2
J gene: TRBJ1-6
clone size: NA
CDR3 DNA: TGTGCCAGCAGCTCTGGACAGGGGAGAGGAAGGGGCCCCCTCCACTTT
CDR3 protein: CASSSGQGRGRGPLHF

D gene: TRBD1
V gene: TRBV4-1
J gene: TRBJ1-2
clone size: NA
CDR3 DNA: TGCGCCAGCAGCCATCAAGCGAAGGGACAGGCCCAGGGAGGCTACACCTTC
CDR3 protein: CASSHQAKGQAQGGYTF

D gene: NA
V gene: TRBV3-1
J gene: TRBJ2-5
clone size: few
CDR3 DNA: TGTGCCAGCAGCCCCCGGGACTCACTTTATTGGACGGAGACCCAGTACTTC
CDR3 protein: CASSPRDSLYWTETQYF

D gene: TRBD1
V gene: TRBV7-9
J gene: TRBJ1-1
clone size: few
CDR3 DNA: TGTGCCAGCAGCTCAAGACAGGGCACGAACACTGAAGCTTTCTTT
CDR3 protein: CASSSRQGTNTEAFF

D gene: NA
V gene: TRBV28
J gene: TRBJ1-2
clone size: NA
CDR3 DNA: TGTGCCAGCAGTTTCCATGACAGGATCTATGGCTACACCTTC
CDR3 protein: CASSFHDRIYGYTF